The rows below give T cell receptor beta chains drawn from one sample of a study of STAT3 mutations in large granular lymphocyte leukemia. This table comes from immunoSEQ multiplex PCR, and its TCRdb copy is limited to in-frame clones, with some not included. The sample lists 20,000 to 30,000 clones, approximately 94% occurring once. Sequenced: peripheral blood mononuclear cells. These TCRs come from a man aged 35-49 years with T-cell large granular lymphocyte leukemia. Some clones in this sample may be carry-over from other donors' samples. Each CDR3 is given with its conserved first and last residue. The D gene is left open where the match is weak. The size entry is marked missing in some rows and otherwise reads once, few, many or a size class.

J: TRBJ1-3; D: -; V: TRBV5-4; size: -; CDR3: CASSPSRGGFSGNTIYF; DNA: TGTGCCAGCAGCCCTAGCAGGGGAGGGTTCTCTGGAAACACCATATATTTT
J: TRBJ1-4; D: -; V: TRBV4-1; size: -; CDR3: CASSLRGGTNEKLFF; DNA: TGCGCCAGCAGCCTCCGAGGGGGAACTAATGAAAAACTGTTTTTT
J: TRBJ1-1; D: -; V: TRBV13; size: once; CDR3: CASSPEGRGGLNTEAFF; DNA: TGTGCCAGCAGCCCAGAGGGCAGGGGAGGCCTGAACACTGAAGCTTTCTTT
J: TRBJ1-4; D: TRBD1; V: TRBV25-1; size: -; CDR3: CASSEDRVGEKLFF; DNA: TGTGCCAGCAGTGAGGACAGGGTGGGTGAAAAACTGTTTTTT
J: TRBJ1-1; D: -; V: TRBV18; size: -; CDR3: CASSPPGLGNTEAFF; DNA: TGTGCCAGCTCACCGCCCGGGTTGGGGAACACTGAAGCTTTCTTT
J: TRBJ1-6; D: -; V: TRBV18; size: -; CDR3: CASTVGGYNSPLHF; DNA: TGTGCCAGCACCGTGGGGGGCTATAATTCACCCCTCCACTTT
J: TRBJ2-5; D: TRBD1; V: TRBV6-5; size: -; CDR3: CASSYTTGVGQETQYF; DNA: TGTGCCAGCAGTTACACGACAGGGGTGGGGCAAGAGACCCAGTACTTC
J: TRBJ2-1; D: -; V: TRBV5-6; size: -; CDR3: CASSFLPMGGSNEQFF; DNA: TGTGCCAGCAGCTTCCTTCCCATGGGGGGATCCAATGAGCAGTTCTTC
J: TRBJ1-1; D: TRBD1; V: TRBV30; size: -; CDR3: CAWSGQGIAEAFF; DNA: TGTGCCTGGAGTGGACAGGGGATCGCTGAAGCTTTCTTT
J: TRBJ2-7; D: -; V: TRBV13; size: -; CDR3: CASSLSPRGSYEQYF; DNA: TGTGCCAGCAGCTTAAGTCCCAGGGGCTCCTACGAGCAGTACTTC
J: TRBJ1-1; D: TRBD1; V: TRBV15; size: once; CDR3: CATSRDRGEAFF; DNA: TGTGCCACCAGCCGGGACAGGGGTGAAGCTTTCTTT
J: TRBJ2-7; D: -; V: TRBV18; size: -; CDR3: CASSQQGSYEQYF; DNA: TGTGCCAGCTCACAACAGGGTTCCTACGAGCAGTACTTC
J: TRBJ2-7; D: -; V: TRBV6-6; size: -; CDR3: CASSLTEYEQYF; DNA: TGTGCCAGCAGTTTGACTGAGTACGAGCAGTACTTC
J: TRBJ1-2; D: TRBD1; V: TRBV27; size: -; CDR3: CASRPTGDYGYTF; DNA: TGTGCCAGCAGGCCGACAGGGGACTATGGCTACACCTTC
J: TRBJ1-2; D: -; V: TRBV10-3; size: -; CDR3: CAISGAGSGGYTF; DNA: TGTGCCATCAGTGGGGCCGGATCCGGGGGCTACACCTTC
J: TRBJ2-7; D: -; V: TRBV18; size: -; CDR3: CASSIWDRTYEQYF; DNA: TGTGCCAGCTCAATTTGGGACCGAACCTACGAGCAGTACTTC
J: TRBJ2-5; D: -; V: TRBV7-2; size: -; CDR3: CASSSLGLRETQYF; DNA: TGTGCCAGCAGCTCCCTGGGCCTAAGGGAGACCCAGTACTTC
J: TRBJ2-7; D: TRBD1; V: TRBV19; size: -; CDR3: CATSFGTGPYEQYF; DNA: TGTGCCACCTCCTTCGGGACAGGTCCCTACGAGCAGTACTTC
J: TRBJ2-3; D: TRBD2; V: TRBV6-5; size: -; CDR3: CASSSPSGESTDTQYF; DNA: TGTGCCAGCAGTTCCCCTAGCGGGGAAAGCACAGATACGCAGTATTTT
J: TRBJ1-2; D: TRBD1; V: TRBV11-2; size: -; CDR3: CASSLSSGQGYTF; DNA: TGTGCCAGCAGCTTATCCTCGGGACAGGGCTACACCTTC
J: TRBJ2-2; D: TRBD1; V: TRBV10-3; size: -; CDR3: CAATDRGDTGELFF; DNA: TGTGCCGCGACAGACAGGGGAGACACCGGGGAGCTGTTTTTT
J: TRBJ2-5; D: -; V: TRBV6-1; size: -; CDR3: CASSEVVVIQTQETQYF; DNA: TGTGCCAGCAGTGAAGTGGTAGTGATCCAAACCCAAGAGACCCAGTACTTC
J: TRBJ1-2; D: -; V: TRBV6-5; size: -; CDR3: CASSSNLSRAPGGYTF; DNA: TGTGCCAGCAGTTCCAACTTATCTCGGGCCCCGGGCGGCTACACCTTC
J: TRBJ2-5; D: -; V: TRBV5-1; size: -; CDR3: CASSLIGGQETQYF; DNA: TGCGCCAGCAGCTTGATCGGGGGTCAAGAGACCCAGTACTTC
J: TRBJ2-3; D: -; V: TRBV7-9; size: -; CDR3: CASSLSSRAGADTQYF; DNA: TGTGCCAGCAGCTTAAGTAGTAGAGCCGGCGCAGATACGCAGTATTTT
J: TRBJ1-5; D: TRBD1; V: TRBV6-1; size: -; CDR3: CASSAGTANQPQHF; DNA: TGTGCCAGCAGTGCAGGGACAGCCAATCAGCCCCAGCATTTT
J: TRBJ1-1; D: -; V: TRBV18; size: -; CDR3: CASSQGSTEAFF; DNA: TGTGCCAGCTCACAAGGGAGCACTGAAGCTTTCTTT
J: TRBJ2-2; D: -; V: TRBV6-4; size: -; CDR3: CASKWQRNTGELFF; DNA: TGTGCCAGCAAATGGCAGAGGAACACCGGGGAGCTGTTTTTT
J: TRBJ2-7; D: -; V: TRBV6-5; size: -; CDR3: CASSYSRLSHYEQYF; DNA: TGTGCCAGCAGTTACTCAAGACTTTCACACTACGAGCAGTACTTC
J: TRBJ1-5; D: TRBD1; V: TRBV19; size: -; CDR3: CASSIQTSDRGRQPQHF; DNA: TGTGCCAGTAGTATCCAGACTAGCGACAGGGGCAGGCAGCCCCAGCATTTT
J: TRBJ2-7; D: -; V: TRBV19; size: -; CDR3: CASSIAGDRSYEQYF; DNA: TGTGCCAGTAGTATTGCTGGCGACAGATCCTACGAGCAGTACTTC
J: TRBJ2-6; D: -; V: TRBV7-3; size: -; CDR3: CASSYTGGGANVLTF; DNA: TGTGCCAGCAGCTATACTGGGGGCGGGGCCAACGTCCTGACTTTC
J: TRBJ2-7; D: TRBD1; V: TRBV14; size: -; CDR3: CASSQGEGQGRGEQYF; DNA: TGTGCCAGCAGCCAGGGCGAGGGACAGGGTCGAGGCGAGCAGTACTTC
J: TRBJ1-1; D: -; V: TRBV10-3; size: -; CDR3: CAISESVAGATNTEAFF; DNA: TGTGCCATCAGTGAGTCGGTGGCAGGGGCGACGAACACTGAAGCTTTCTTT
J: TRBJ2-3; D: -; V: TRBV12-5; size: -; CDR3: CASAHKGPDTQYF; DNA: TGTGCTAGTGCCCACAAGGGGCCAGATACGCAGTATTTT
J: TRBJ1-6; D: TRBD1; V: TRBV18; size: -; CDR3: CASSPGQGANSPLHF; DNA: TGTGCCAGCTCACCAGGGCAGGGGGCTAATTCACCCCTCCACTTT
J: TRBJ2-7; D: -; V: TRBV4-3; size: -; CDR3: CASSRGPQGEQYF; DNA: TGCGCCAGCAGCCGGGGCCCCCAGGGTGAGCAGTACTTC
J: TRBJ1-2; D: -; V: TRBV10-3; size: -; CDR3: CAIRDYGYTF; DNA: TGTGCCATCAGAGACTATGGCTACACCTTC
J: TRBJ2-7; D: TRBD2; V: TRBV29-1; size: -; CDR3: CSVSTSGGVYEQYF; DNA: TGCAGCGTCTCCACTAGCGGGGGGGTGTACGAGCAGTACTTC
J: TRBJ1-1; D: -; V: TRBV5-1; size: -; CDR3: CASSDLRGDTEAFF; DNA: TGCGCCAGCAGCGACCTCAGGGGCGACACTGAAGCTTTCTTT
J: TRBJ1-6; D: TRBD1; V: TRBV5-1; size: -; CDR3: CASSPGTGAGSPLHF; DNA: TGCGCCAGCAGCCCGGGGACAGGGGCAGGTTCACCCCTCCACTTT
J: TRBJ2-5; D: TRBD1; V: TRBV27; size: -; CDR3: CASRPQGSGETQYF; DNA: TGTGCCAGCAGACCACAGGGGAGTGGGGAGACCCAGTACTTC
J: TRBJ2-2; D: -; V: TRBV4-3; size: -; CDR3: CASSQENGNTGELFF; DNA: TGCGCCAGCAGCCAAGAGAACGGGAACACCGGGGAGCTGTTTTTT
J: TRBJ1-5; D: -; V: TRBV2; size: -; CDR3: CASSVTAGRLGQPQHF; DNA: TGTGCCAGCAGTGTGACAGCAGGTCGTCTCGGTCAGCCCCAGCATTTT
J: TRBJ1-2; D: TRBD1; V: TRBV7-7; size: -; CDR3: CASSFQGGDGYTF; DNA: TGTGCCAGCAGCTTTCAGGGGGGAGATGGCTACACCTTC